Below, one TCR beta chain is given with its context. Antigen: not known. Only in-frame clones appear in the TCRdb table, and some are missing; sequencing was by immunoSEQ multiplex PCR. The sample lists about 81,000 clones, 92% occurring once. This CDR3 is 15 amino acids long. The germline V and J ends were trimmed by 4 bases and 3 bases, with 14 bases remaining between them. Germline values: CDR1 SGDLS, CDR2 YYNGEE. These data originate in a study of T cell responses to AZD1222 COVID-19 vaccine. Study-wide results and limits: Just a handful of AZD1222 recipients were seropositive at baseline. There were vaccine-associated CD4 TCRs across spike, dominant at 160-218 and 743-854. Nearly half of spike-specific TCRs reportedly go after variant regions that carry no mutations. Most donors were white British, females outnumbered males, and clonal diversity was possibly underestimated.

The material sequenced was peripheral blood, taken on day 0 of AZD1222 vaccination. The chain joins TRBV9 to TRBJ2-1, with a tentative D call TRBD1 (6 bases). The receptor was derived from an adult in good health. This CDR3 is CASSSQGSVYNEQFF. The CDR3 DNA is TGTGCCAGCAGCTCACAGGGTTCCGTCTACAATGAGCAGTTCTTC. Looking up the rest from reference TRBV9 and TRBJ2-1 gives the full variable domain: DSGVTQTPKHLITATGQRVTLRCSPRSGDLSVYWYQQSLDQGLQFLIQYYNGEERAKGNILERFSAQQFPDLHSELNLSSLELGDSALYFCASSSQGSVYNEQFFGPGTRLTVL.